This T cell receptor beta chain was recovered during a study of blood T cell repertoires in COVID-19. For the study at large: Spain, Italy and the United States supplied samples that represented acute and convalescent COVID-19. Nucleic acid was either cDNA or gDNA, and it came from T cells, B-cell-depleted T cells, or PBMCs.

Original data processing: Researchers report that nucleated cell counts were estimated from reference gene primer amplification. The protocol was immunoSEQ multiplex PCR, while the TCRdb copy is restricted to in-frame clones and leaves out a portion. V, J and clone size are taken as reported in that table, and D and trimming were inferred from the DNA itself. The sample includes approximately 100,000 clones, approximately 62% of them seen just once. In this sample, this clone turned up a few times. CDR3 length equals 15 residues. The germline V gene has CDR1 MNHEY and CDR2 SVGEGT. Between the trimmed V and J ends, which lost 2 bases and 5 bases, there was a span of 12 bases.

Sequences were obtained from peripheral blood. The chain carries TRBV6-2 or TRBV6-3 and TRBJ2-2; maybe TRBD2 (6 bases). The source of this sequence is a man older than 75 with acute or convalescent COVID-19. This CDR3 reads CASSYGVSGTGELFF. The CDR3 DNA reads TGTGCCAGCAGTTACGGGGTCAGCGGGACCGGGGAGCTGTTTTTT.